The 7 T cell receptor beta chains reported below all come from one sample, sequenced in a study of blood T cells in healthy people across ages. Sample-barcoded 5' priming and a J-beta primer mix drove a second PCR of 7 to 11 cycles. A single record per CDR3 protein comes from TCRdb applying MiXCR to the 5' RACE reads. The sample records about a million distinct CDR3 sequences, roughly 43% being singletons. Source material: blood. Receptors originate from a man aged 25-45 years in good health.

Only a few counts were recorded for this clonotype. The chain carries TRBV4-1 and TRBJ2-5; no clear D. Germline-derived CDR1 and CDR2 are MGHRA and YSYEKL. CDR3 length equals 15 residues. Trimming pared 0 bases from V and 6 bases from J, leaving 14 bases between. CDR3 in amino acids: CASSQDSGPPKTQYF. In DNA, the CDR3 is TGCGCCAGCAGCCAAGATTCCGGGCCCCCCAAGACCCAGTACTTC.

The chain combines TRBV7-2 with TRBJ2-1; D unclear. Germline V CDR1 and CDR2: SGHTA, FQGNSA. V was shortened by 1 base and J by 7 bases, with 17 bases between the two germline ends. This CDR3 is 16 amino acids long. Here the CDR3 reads CASSLGVDKGYNEQFF. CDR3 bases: TGTGCCAGCAGCTTAGGTGTTGATAAGGGATATAATGAGCAGTTCTTC. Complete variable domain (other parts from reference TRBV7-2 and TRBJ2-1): GAGVSQSPSNKVTEKGKDVELRCDPISGHTALYWYRQSLGQGLEFLIYFQGNSAPDKSGLPSDRFSAERTGGSVSTLTIQRTQQEDSAVYLCASSLGVDKGYNEQFFGPGTRLTVL.

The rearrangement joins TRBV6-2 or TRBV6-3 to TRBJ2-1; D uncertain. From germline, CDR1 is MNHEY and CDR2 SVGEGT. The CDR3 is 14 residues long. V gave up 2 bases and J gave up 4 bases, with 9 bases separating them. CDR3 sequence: CASSYRRVYNEQFF. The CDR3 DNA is TGTGCCAGCAGTTACAGACGAGTATACAATGAGCAGTTCTTC.

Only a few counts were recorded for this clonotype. The CDR3 nucleotides read TGTGCCAGCAGCACCCGGACAGGGTATCGTCAGCCCCAGCATTTT. Translated, it gives CASSTRTGYRQPQHF. This rearrangement joins TRBV7-2 to TRBJ1-5; 8 nucleotides align to TRBD1. Per germline, CDR1 SGHTA and CDR2 FQGNSA. Trimming took 5 bases from V and 6 from J; bases not matched to a gene: 9. This CDR3 has 15 amino acids.

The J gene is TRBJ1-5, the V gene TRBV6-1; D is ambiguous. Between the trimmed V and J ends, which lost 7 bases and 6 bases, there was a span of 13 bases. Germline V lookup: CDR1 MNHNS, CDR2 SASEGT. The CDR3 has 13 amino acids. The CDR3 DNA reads TGTGCCAGCATGCGGGGAGCAGTTCAGCCCCAGCATTTT. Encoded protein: CASMRGAVQPQHF.

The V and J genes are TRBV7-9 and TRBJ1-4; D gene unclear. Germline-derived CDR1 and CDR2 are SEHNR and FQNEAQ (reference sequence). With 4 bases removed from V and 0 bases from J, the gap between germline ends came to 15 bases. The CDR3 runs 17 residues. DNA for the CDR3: TGTGCCAGCAGCTCGCCTGGCGTCACCTCAACTAATGAAAAACTGTTTTTT. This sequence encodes CASSSPGVTSTNEKLFF.

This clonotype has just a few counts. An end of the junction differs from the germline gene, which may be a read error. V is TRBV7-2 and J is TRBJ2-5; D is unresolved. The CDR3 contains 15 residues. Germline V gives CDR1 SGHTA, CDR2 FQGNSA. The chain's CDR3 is CASNLFGDVGDEQYF. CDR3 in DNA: TGTGCCAGCAACTTATTCGGCGACGTAGGTGATGAGCAGTACTTC.